This TCR beta chain originates from a study of metastatic and nonmetastatic thyroid tumors. Study-level results: As reported, TCR beta diversity in blood and tumor was significantly higher in malignant thyroid tumors than in benign nodules.

Ahead of thyroid surgery, no patient had received treatment of any kind. TCRdb ran MiXCR on the PCR reads. The profile shows under 30,000 clones, 4% to 5% of them singletons. This clone was seen at least ten times. The target antigen is unknown. This same CDR3 is encoded by further DNA sequences in the sample. Trimming shortened V by 5 bases and J by 1 base, and 8 bases separated the two germline ends. The CDR3 has 13 amino acids. The germline gives CDR1 DFQATT, CDR2 SNEGSKA (reference sequence). V is TRBV20-1 and J is TRBJ2-2; D is undetermined. Source material: blood. This clonotype was sampled from a female donor with papillary thyroid cancer or a benign thyroid nodule (not recorded which). Some clones in this sample may be carry-over from other donors' samples. The CDR3 loop reads CSALDGNTGELFF. The CDR3 DNA reads TGCAGTGCTCTAGACGGGAACACCGGGGAGCTGTTTTTT.